Sequencing of this TCR beta chain was carried out in a study of blood T cell repertoires in COVID-19. CDR1 and CDR2 from the germline V gene are SGHNT and YYREEE (reference sequence). There are 17 residues in the CDR3. The V segment lost 1 base and the J segment 1 base; nucleotides outside the gene matches: 3. TCRdb keeps only in-frame clones here, not all; method: immunoSEQ multiplex PCR. The sample carries about 64,000 clones, 88% recorded once. This chain joins TRBV5-4 and TRBJ2-5; 14 bases fit TRBD2. This TCR was sampled from a woman aged 60-75 years with COVID-19, enrolled during active disease. The sequenced material came from peripheral blood. The CDR3 nucleotides read TGTGCCAGCAGCTTGACTGGGACTAGCGGGAGCCAAGAGACCCAGTACTTC. This gives the protein CASSLTGTSGSQETQYF.